Below, 32 T cell receptor beta chains from the same sample are listed, as sequenced in a study of blood T cells in healthy people across ages (dated by TCRdb to the mid-2010s). The library was produced with 5' RACE. TCRdb records Illumina HiSeq 2500 as the sequencer. The second PCR ran for roughly 7 to 12 cycles and used a J-beta primer mix along with a sample-barcoded 5' primer. The public sequencing data were trimmed at Q25 with fastp and processed into clonotypes with MiXCR by TCRdb, which kept only in-frame beta chains. All rows with the same CDR3 protein become a single entry with the most common DNA and genes. The sample table contains about 580,000 distinct CDR3 sequences; only one count was recorded for roughly 43% of them. Approximately 25% of the sample goes to the ten largest clones. Sequences were obtained from blood. The receptors were gathered from a man at least 80 years old in good health.

V gene TRBV7-2 combines with J gene TRBJ1-2; D is unresolved. The CDR3 has 11 residues. The ends were cut back, 7 bases at V and 4 bases at J, with 7 bases in the middle. Germline V gene sequence: CDR1 SGHTA, CDR2 FQGNSA. CDR3 amino acids: CASNNFYGYTF. CDR3 coding DNA: TGTGCCAGCAACAACTTCTATGGCTACACCTTC.

The chain combines TRBV5-1 with TRBJ2-7; maybe TRBD2 (5 bases). Germline CDR1 is SGHRS and CDR2 is YFSETQ. The CDR3 extends over 14 amino acids. Deletions cut 2 bases from V and 3 bases from J, with 12 bases between. The CDR3: CASSLEGGNYEQYF. DNA for the CDR3: TGCGCCAGCAGCTTAGAGGGTGGGAACTACGAGCAGTACTTC.

This clonotype was seen ten or more times. The chain combines TRBV6-6 with TRBJ1-2, with TRBD1 matching 9 bases. This CDR3 spans 11 amino acids. The germline V gene encodes CDR1 MNHNY and CDR2 SVGAGI (reference sequence). Losses at the gene ends were 10 bases for V and 6 bases for J; bases not matched to a gene: 3. The CDR3 DNA follows: TGTGCCATCGGACAGGGGAATGGCTACACCTTC. This encodes CAIGQGNGYTF.

In this sample, this clonotype turned up many times. This chain uses TRBV20-1 with TRBJ2-4; TRBD1 aligns across 7 bases. V dropped 6 bases and J dropped 8; count of bases not matched to a gene: 7. This CDR3 is 12 amino acids long. Germline V gene data show CDR1 as DFQATT and CDR2 as SNEGSKA (reference sequence). The CDR3 DNA follows: TGCAGTGCCGGGACAGTGGGGGACATTCAGTACTTC. Protein sequence: CSAGTVGDIQYF.

This clonotype was picked up a small number of times. The V gene is TRBV3-1, the J gene TRBJ1-2; D remains unclear. V lost 1 base and J 5 bases, leaving 14 bases between the germline ends. Germline CDR1 and CDR2: LGHDT and YNNKEL (reference sequence). CDR3 size: 15 residues. Written as DNA, the CDR3 is TGTGCCAGCAGCCAAGGTAGCACAGAAGGGTATGGCTACACCTTC. This codes for CASSQGSTEGYGYTF.

The chain is built from TRBV6-6 and TRBJ1-3; perhaps TRBD1 as D (5 bases). The CDR3 covers 16 residues. The V end lost 4 bases, the J end lost 0 bases, and 13 bases lay between the germline ends. Germline CDR1 MNHNY, CDR2 SVGAGI (reference sequence). The DNA for the CDR3 is TGTGCCAGCAGTTTAGCAGGGCCCTCCTCTGGAAACACCATATATTTT. Amino acids: CASSLAGPSSGNTIYF.

This chain links TRBV9 with TRBJ2-3, with 10 bases identical to TRBD2. Germline CDR1 is SGDLS and CDR2 is YYNGEE. V shed 4 bases, J shed 0 bases, and the junction held 8 bases outside the gene matches. The CDR3 sequence is 17 residues long. The CDR3 is CASSSSGGAPSTDTQYF. CDR3 nucleotide sequence: TGTGCCAGCAGCTCCAGCGGGGGGGCCCCTAGCACAGATACGCAGTATTTT.

This clonotype was seen once. The chain combines TRBV20-1 with TRBJ2-3, with D maybe TRBD2 (5 bases). V was shortened by 6 bases and J by 4 bases, with 17 bases between the two germline ends. Per germline, CDR1 DFQATT and CDR2 SNEGSKA (reference sequence). This CDR3 has 14 amino acids. The CDR3 here is CSAQGRLASDTQYF. CDR3 nucleotides: TGCAGTGCCCAAGGTCGTCTAGCTTCAGATACGCAGTATTTT.

This clonotype was counted a few times. The chain has TRBV7-9 and TRBJ2-7, with TRBD1 matching over 7 bases. This CDR3 has 15 amino acids. In germline, CDR1 is SEHNR, CDR2 FQNEAQ (reference sequence). The J segment lost 6 bases and the V segment lost 4 bases, leaving 12 bases of the junction unmatched. The CDR3 bases are TGTGCCAGCAGCTCCGGGACAGCTGGCATCTCCGAGCAGTACTTC. Residues: CASSSGTAGISEQYF.

The genes are TRBV6-5 and TRBJ2-3; no clear D gene. Between the trimmed V and J ends, which lost 2 bases and 6 bases, there was a span of 15 bases. CDR3 length equals 15 residues. Per germline, CDR1 MNHEY and CDR2 SVGAGI. The CDR3 spells CASSYNADGVDTQYF. CDR3 coding DNA: TGTGCCAGCAGTTACAACGCGGATGGGGTGGATACGCAGTATTTT.

V and J are TRBV3-1 and TRBJ2-5; 7 bases fit TRBD1. The DNA end lines up better with TRBJ2-7; the J call may be wrong. Germline V gives CDR1 LGHDT, CDR2 YNNKEL (reference sequence). The CDR3 sequence is 14 residues long. CDR3 sequence: CASSQVHRGSEQYF. CDR3 coding DNA: TGTGCCAGCAGCCAAGTTCACAGGGGAAGCGAGCAGTACTTC.

There are a few counts of this clonotype. This chain uses TRBV28 with TRBJ2-2, with a weak D call TRBD1 (6 bases). This CDR3 is built from 14 residues. V lost 6 bases to trimming and J lost 3 bases, with 11 bases between them. CDR1 is MDHEN and CDR2 is SYDVKM in the germline V gene. CDR3 nucleotides: TGTGCCAGCAGCCCAGGGGATTACACCGGGGAGCTGTTTTTT. It encodes CASSPGDYTGELFF.

The V gene is TRBV7-2, the J gene TRBJ2-3, with 8 bases lining up with TRBD2. Germline CDR1 is SGHTA and CDR2 is FQGNSA. V shed 8 bases and J 0 bases; nucleotides not matched to a gene: 7. This CDR3 has 15 residues. DNA for the CDR3: TGTGCCAGCCGCGACCCGGGAGGGAGCACAGATACGCAGTATTTT. Amino acids: CASRDPGGSTDTQYF.

This clonotype was picked up many times. The chain couples TRBV10-3 to TRBJ1-6; 8 bases align to TRBD1. The CDR3 is 13 residues long. V lost 6 bases to trimming and J lost 7 bases; unmatched junction nucleotides: 2. Germline CDR1 is ENHRY and CDR2 is SYGVKD. The CDR3 reads CAIRQGANSPLHF. CDR3 in DNA: TGTGCCATCAGGCAGGGGGCGAATTCACCCCTCCACTTT.

The chain combines TRBV5-1 with TRBJ2-4; 7 nucleotides agree with TRBD1. Looked up from germline, CDR1 is SGHRS and CDR2 is YFSETQ. V shed 0 bases and J 4 bases; nucleotides not matched to a gene: 4. The CDR3 runs to 15 residues. The CDR3 region is CASSLAGTDKNIQYF. CDR3 sequence (DNA): TGCGCCAGCAGCTTGGCCGGGACAGATAAAAACATTCAGTACTTC.

The gene calls are TRBV27 and TRBJ2-3; D remains ambiguous. The CDR3 is 13 amino acids. Trimming removed 3 bases from V and 4 bases from J, with 8 bases in between. Per germline, CDR1 MNHEY and CDR2 SMNVEV (reference sequence). CDR3 DNA sequence: TGTGCCAGCAGTTTGACGCTATCAGATACGCAGTATTTT. Its translation: CASSLTLSDTQYF.

This clonotype was seen ten or more times. The chain uses TRBV7-2 and TRBJ2-7, with 10 nucleotides matching TRBD1. With 3 bases clipped from V and 1 base from J, the junction kept 9 bases outside the gene matches. The CDR3 is 17 residues long. The germline gives CDR1 SGHTA, CDR2 FQGNSA. CDR3 residues: CASSFGHPGQGSYEQYF. CDR3 DNA sequence: TGTGCCAGCAGCTTTGGCCATCCGGGACAGGGGTCCTACGAGCAGTACTTC.

The chain recombines TRBV20-1 with TRBJ2-7; 7 bases line up with TRBD2. The germline V gene has CDR1 DFQATT and CDR2 SNEGSKA (reference sequence). Trimming at V came to 1 base and at J to 6 bases, leaving 9 bases not matched to a gene. The CDR3 contains 14 residues. Here the CDR3 DNA reads TGCAGTGCTAGAGTTCAGCGGGACGGACGCGAGCAGTACTTC. Encoded protein: CSARVQRDGREQYF.

In its sample, this clonotype was seen a few times. J is TRBJ2-1 and V is TRBV4-2; no definite D call. Germline values: CDR1 LGHNA, CDR2 YNFKEQ. V was shortened by 1 base and J by 0 bases, with 10 bases between the two germline ends. The CDR3 contains 16 residues. This CDR3 is CASSQGLGSSYNEQFF. The CDR3 region has the DNA TGTGCCAGCAGCCAAGGATTGGGCTCCTCCTACAATGAGCAGTTCTTC.

This clonotype has more than one count but fewer than ten. V and J are TRBV25-1 and TRBJ2-7; the D gene is possibly TRBD2 (6 bases). V shed 4 bases and J shed 5 bases, with 18 bases lying between them. The CDR3 runs to 15 residues. CDR1 and CDR2 from the germline V gene are MGHDK and SYGVNS. CDR3 coding DNA: TGTGCCAGCAGTGGGGCGGGGTCGGGGGTCCACGAGCAGTACTTC. Translating it yields CASSGAGSGVHEQYF.

This clonotype was seen more than once but under ten times. V is TRBV11-2 and J is TRBJ2-5; D unresolved. CDR1 and CDR2 (germline): SGHAT, FQNNGV. The V end was cut by 4 bases, the J end by 6 bases, with 6 bases between. The CDR3 covers 11 residues. The DNA for the CDR3 is TGTGCCAGCAGCTCCCAGAAGACCCAGTACTTC. It specifies CASSSQKTQYF.

Concerning this clonotype itself: This clone may be a read error of a much larger clone one base away. V gene TRBV12-3 or TRBV12-4 combines with J gene TRBJ2-1; perhaps TRBD2 as D (5 bases). The CDR3 covers 13 residues. Between the trimmed V and J ends, which lost 7 bases and 6 bases, there was a span of 13 bases. The CDR3 here is CASTTGSPNEQFF. CDR3 in DNA: TGTGCCAGCACCACGGGGTCCCCCAATGAGCAGTTCTTC.

J is TRBJ2-7 and V is TRBV25-1; D might be TRBD1 or TRBD2, each matching 6 bases. The DNA end lines up better with TRBJ2-5; the J call may be wrong. Germline V CDR1 and CDR2: MGHDK, SYGVNS. CDR3 size: 15 residues. The chain's CDR3 is CASSSGNLGGETQYF. In nucleotides, the CDR3 is TGTGCCAGCAGTTCAGGCAATTTAGGGGGGGAGACCCAGTACTTC.

This rearrangement joins TRBV18 to TRBJ1-2, with 9 bases matching TRBD1. In germline, CDR1 is KGHSH, CDR2 LQKENI. J lost 6 bases, V lost 5 bases, and 7 bases had no gene match. The CDR3 is made up of 14 amino acids. CDR3 DNA sequence: TGTGCCAGCTCAGGTACAGGGGGCGAGAATGGCTACACCTTC. Protein: CASSGTGGENGYTF.

This chain uses TRBV6-6 with TRBJ1-5; TRBD1 aligns across 11 bases. The germline V gene encodes CDR1 MNHNY and CDR2 SVGAGI (reference sequence). This CDR3 region has 15 residues. V lost 5 bases and J lost 6; bases outside the gene matches: 6. The CDR3 DNA is TGTGCCAGCAGTCCCAGGACAGGGGGCCTTCAGCCCCAGCATTTT. Amino acids: CASSPRTGGLQPQHF.

This clonotype was observed many times. This chain connects TRBV7-2 to TRBJ2-5; D is unclear. The CDR3 sequence is 14 residues long. Trimming left V 5 bases short and J 1 base short, with 11 bases between. Germline lookup yields CDR1 SGHTA and CDR2 FQGNSA. CDR3 sequence (DNA): TGTGCCAGCAGCCCCGGGTACTTCCAAGAGACCCAGTACTTC. Amino acid sequence: CASSPGYFQETQYF.

The gene calls are TRBV29-1 and TRBJ2-3; 7 bases match TRBD1. Germline CDR1 is SQVTM and CDR2 is ANQGSEA. The CDR3 spans 16 residues. V shed 1 base, J shed 2 bases, and the junction held 9 bases outside the gene matches. For the CDR3, the DNA is TGCAGCGTTGAAGGGACTCCTGGGACAGCCACAGATACGCAGTATTTT. Protein sequence: CSVEGTPGTATDTQYF.

V gene TRBV3-1 combines with J gene TRBJ1-1; D possibly corresponds to TRBD1 (5 bases). Between the trimmed V and J ends, which lost 3 bases and 8 bases, there was a span of 10 bases. Looked up from germline, CDR1 is LGHDT and CDR2 is YNNKEL (reference sequence). The CDR3 loop spans 12 amino acids. CDR3 DNA sequence: TGTGCCAGCAGCCACAACGGGGCCGAAGCTTTCTTT. Translated, it gives CASSHNGAEAFF.

The CDR3 loop reads CSARPGTTTDTQYF. CDR3 DNA: TGCAGTGCTAGACCGGGGACTACCACAGATACGCAGTATTTT. The chain uses TRBV20-1 and TRBJ2-3; 7 nucleotides align to TRBD2. With 2 bases clipped from V and 2 bases from J, the junction kept 4 bases outside the gene matches. Germline CDR1 is DFQATT and CDR2 is SNEGSKA (reference sequence). This CDR3 has 14 amino acids.

The chain uses TRBV29-1 and TRBJ1-1; 8 positions match TRBD1. The junction had 5 bases not matched to a gene; V was cut back by 7 bases and J by 4 bases. Germline V gene data show CDR1 as SQVTM and CDR2 as ANQGSEA. CDR3 length: 12 amino acids. In DNA form, the CDR3 reads TGCAGCGCCGGACAGGGAGGCACTGAAGCTTTCTTT. Its protein is CSAGQGGTEAFF.

The V and J genes are TRBV10-3 and TRBJ1-2; a weak D match, TRBD1 (5 bases). The V gene lost 3 bases and the J gene lost 5 bases, with 7 bases spanning the gap. Germline V gene data show CDR1 as ENHRY and CDR2 as SYGVKD. The CDR3 loop spans 12 amino acids. CDR3 residues: CAISDGGYGYTF. CDR3 nucleotide sequence: TGTGCCATCAGTGACGGGGGGTATGGCTACACCTTC.

The chain joins TRBV24-1 to TRBJ2-5; 12 bases map to TRBD2. The V gene end was trimmed by 3 bases and the J gene end by 5 bases; junction bases not matched to a gene: 15. Germline CDR1 reads KGHDR; CDR2 reads SFDVKD. The CDR3 has 19 residues. CDR3 residues: CATSDPLAGGISTVETQYF. DNA of the CDR3: TGTGCCACCAGTGATCCCCTAGCGGGAGGGATCAGTACCGTTGAGACCCAGTACTTC.